This is a list of T cell receptor beta chains from one sample in a study of blood T cell repertoires in COVID-19. Generated by immunoSEQ multiplex PCR, the TCRdb table keeps only in-frame clones and is missing some. This sample has approximately 350,000 clones, with about 88% found just once. Sequences were obtained from peripheral blood. The source of these receptors is a woman in her seventies with COVID-19, enrolled during active disease. CDR3s include the opening cysteine and the closing phenylalanine or tryptophan. A D gene is named only where the DNA matches it firmly. Clone size is stated in some rows and not others, as once, few, many or a class when expanded.

. TRBJ1-1 . TRBV7-9 TGTGCCAGCAGGCTACAGGGTCTAGAAGCTTTCTTT CASRLQGLEAFF
TRBD1 TRBJ1-3 . TRBV3-1/TRBV3-2 TGTGCCAGCAGTCGAAACCCAGGGGGCCGCACTGGAAACACCATATATTTT CASSRNPGGRTGNTIYF
. TRBJ1-5 . TRBV5-1 TGCGCCAGCAGCTTGTTCGGAGGTAAAGGACAGCCCCAGCATTTT CASSLFGGKGQPQHF
. TRBJ1-2 once TRBV5-6 TGTGCCAGCAGCTTGGTGGGGGACTACTATGGCTACACCTTC CASSLVGDYYGYTF
. TRBJ2-3 . TRBV5-1 TGCGCCAGCAGCTTGAGGGCTAGCGAAGATACGCAGTATTTT CASSLRASEDTQYF
TRBD1 TRBJ1-5 . TRBV3-1/TRBV3-2 TGTGCCAGCAGCCACCTAACGGACAGGAATGATCAGCCCCAGCATTTT CASSHLTDRNDQPQHF
. TRBJ2-3 once TRBV12-3/TRBV12-4 TGTGCCAGCAGTTCTAGCACAGATACGCAGTATTTT CASSSSTDTQYF
. TRBJ1-3 . TRBV25-1 TGTGCCAGCAGCCTAGCAGGACTCTCTGGAAACACCATATATTTT CASSLAGLSGNTIYF
. TRBJ2-7 once TRBV21-1 TGTGCCAGCAGCACTTACGGGACAGCCTTCTACGAGCAGTACTTC CASSTYGTAFYEQYF
. TRBJ2-7 . TRBV11-2 TGTGCCAGCAGCTCCTTGACCCGGACAGACTCCTACGAGCAGTACTTC CASSSLTRTDSYEQYF
TRBD1 TRBJ1-6 . TRBV10-3 TGTGCCATCAGCTTAGGACAGGACCTTTATAATTCACCCCTCCACTTT CAISLGQDLYNSPLHF